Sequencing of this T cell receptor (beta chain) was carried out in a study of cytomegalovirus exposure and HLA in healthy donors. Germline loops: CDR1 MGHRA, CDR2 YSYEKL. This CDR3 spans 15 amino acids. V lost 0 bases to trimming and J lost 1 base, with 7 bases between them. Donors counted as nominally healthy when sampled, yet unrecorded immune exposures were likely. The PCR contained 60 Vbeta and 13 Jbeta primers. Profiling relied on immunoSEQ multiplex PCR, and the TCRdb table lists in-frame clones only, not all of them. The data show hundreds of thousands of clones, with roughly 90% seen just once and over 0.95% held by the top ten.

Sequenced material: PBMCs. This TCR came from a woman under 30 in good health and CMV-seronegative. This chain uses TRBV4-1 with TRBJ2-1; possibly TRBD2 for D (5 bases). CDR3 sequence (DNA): TGCGCCAGCAGCCAAGATAGGACTTCCTACAATGAGCAGTTCTTC. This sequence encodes CASSQDRTSYNEQFF.